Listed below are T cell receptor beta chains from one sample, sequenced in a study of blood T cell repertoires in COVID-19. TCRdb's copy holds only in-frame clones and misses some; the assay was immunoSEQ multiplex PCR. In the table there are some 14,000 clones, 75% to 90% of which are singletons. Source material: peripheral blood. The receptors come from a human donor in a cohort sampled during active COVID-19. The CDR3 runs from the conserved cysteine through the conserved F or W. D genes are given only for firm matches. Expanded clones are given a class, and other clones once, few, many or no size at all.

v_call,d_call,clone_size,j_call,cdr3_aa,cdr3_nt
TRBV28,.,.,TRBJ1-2,CASSFGTAGAVGYTF,TGTGCCAGCAGTTTTGGGACGGCGGGGGCGGTTGGCTACACCTTC
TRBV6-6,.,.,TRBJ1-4,CASSPGASTNEKLFF,TGTGCCAGCAGCCCAGGGGCATCAACTAATGAAAAACTGTTTTTT
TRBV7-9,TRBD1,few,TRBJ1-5,CASSLGQGSNQPQHF,TGTGCCAGCAGCTTAGGACAGGGAAGCAATCAGCCCCAGCATTTT
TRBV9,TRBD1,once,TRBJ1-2,CASSPWDRGVYGYTF,TGTGCCAGCAGCCCCTGGGACAGGGGGGTCTATGGCTACACCTTC
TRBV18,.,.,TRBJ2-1,CASSPDRGGEQFF,TGTGCCAGCTCACCCGACCGGGGTGGCGAGCAGTTCTTC
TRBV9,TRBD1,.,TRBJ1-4,CASSLSGQENEKLFF,TGTGCCAGCAGCCTCTCGGGACAGGAAAATGAAAAACTGTTTTTT
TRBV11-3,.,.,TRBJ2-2,CASSLDTNMGTGELFF,TGTGCCAGCAGCTTAGATACTAACATGGGCACCGGGGAGCTGTTTTTT
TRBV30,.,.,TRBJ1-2,CAWIGDGYTF,TGTGCCTGGATAGGGGATGGCTACACCTTC
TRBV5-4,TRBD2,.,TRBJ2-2,CASSGSGTSFPGELFF,TGTGCCAGCAGCGGTTCCGGGACTAGCTTCCCCGGGGAGCTGTTTTTT
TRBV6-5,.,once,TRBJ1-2,CASSQLHRSTYGYTF,TGTGCCAGCAGCCAACTCCACAGGTCCACCTATGGCTACACCTTC
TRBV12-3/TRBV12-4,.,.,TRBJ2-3,CASRTSVTDTQYF,TGTGCTTCGCGGACTTCGGTTACAGATACGCAGTATTTT